The TCR beta chain under discussion was sequenced for a study of lymphopenia after photon versus proton radiotherapy. Sequencing was performed with immunoSEQ multiplex PCR; in TCRdb, only in-frame clones are kept and a portion is missing. This repertoire shows some 16,000 clones, about nine tenths found once; its top ten account for about 60%. The CDR3 runs to 15 residues. Between the trimmed V and J ends, which lost 7 bases and 1 base, there was a span of 16 bases. Germline CDR1 and CDR2: SNHLY and FYNNEI. The material was peripheral blood, obtained from a patient treated with proton-based radiotherapy. The source of this sequence is a woman aged 55-75 years with cholangiocarcinoma. Some clones in this sample may be carry-over from other donors' samples. This chain joins TRBV2 and TRBJ2-5, with D possibly called TRBD1 or TRBD2 (5 bases each). CDR3 coding DNA: TGTGCCAGCACCCAAGGGGTGGGGGTCCAAGAGACCCAGTACTTC. Translating gives CASTQGVGVQETQYF. Complete variable domain (other parts from reference TRBV2 and TRBJ2-5): EPEVTQTPSHQVTQMGQEVILRCVPISNHLYFYWYRQILGQKVEFLVSFYNNEISEKSEIFDDQFSVERPDGSNFTLKIRSTKLEDSAMYFCASTQGVGVQETQYFGPGTRLLVL.